A single T cell receptor beta chain is shown here with its context. Trimming removed 4 bases at V and 3 bases at J, with 6 bases between. This CDR3 has 13 residues. CDR1 and CDR2 (germline): MGHDK, SYGVNS. This specimen belongs to a study of blood T cell repertoires in COVID-19. The repertoire was sequenced with immunoSEQ multiplex PCR; TCRdb's copy has only in-frame clones and lacks some. The sample has roughly 320,000 clones; roughly 89% are singletons. The sequenced sample consisted of peripheral blood. The clonotype comes from a woman aged 30 to 39 with COVID-19, enrolled during active disease. The chain employs TRBV25-1 and TRBJ2-2; D is unclear. CDR3 sequence (DNA): TGTGCCAGCAGTGCCGACTACACCGGGGAGCTGTTTTTT. As protein: CASSADYTGELFF.